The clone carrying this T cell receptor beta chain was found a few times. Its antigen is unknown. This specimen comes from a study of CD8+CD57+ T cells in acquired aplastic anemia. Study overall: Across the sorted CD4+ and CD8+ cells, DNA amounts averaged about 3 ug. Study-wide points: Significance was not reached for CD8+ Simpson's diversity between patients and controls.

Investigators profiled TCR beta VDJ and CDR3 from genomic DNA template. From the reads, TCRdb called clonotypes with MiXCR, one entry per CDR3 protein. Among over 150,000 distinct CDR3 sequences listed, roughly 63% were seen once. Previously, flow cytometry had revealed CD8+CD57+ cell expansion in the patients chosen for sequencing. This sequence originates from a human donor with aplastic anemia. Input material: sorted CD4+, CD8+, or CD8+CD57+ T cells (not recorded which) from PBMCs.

For the CDR3, the DNA is TGTGCCAGCAGTTTATTTGCAGGGGGGAGCTCTGGAAACACCATATATTTT. Encoded protein: CASSLFAGGSSGNTIYF. V is TRBV27 and J is TRBJ1-3; TRBD1 matches at 7 bases. CDR3 size: 17 residues. With V trimmed by 1 base and J by 0 bases, 6 bases remained unmatched. The germline V gene encodes CDR1 MNHEY and CDR2 SMNVEV (reference sequence).